Below are 18 T cell receptor beta chains sequenced from a single sample in a study of T cell responses to AZD1222 COVID-19 vaccine. The table came from immunoSEQ multiplex PCR; TCRdb's copy has only in-frame clones and leaves some out. The repertoire consists of approximately 150,000 clones, with about nine tenths occurring once and the leading ten covering under 3.5%. This specimen was peripheral blood, taken on day 0 of MenACWY control vaccination. These TCRs come from an adult in good health.

The V gene is TRBV9, the J gene TRBJ1-6; D gene uncertain. V was trimmed by 0 bases and J by 9 bases, leaving 7 bases between them. The CDR3 is made up of 13 amino acids. In germline, CDR1 is SGDLS, CDR2 YYNGEE. CDR3 nucleotides: TGTGCCAGCAGCGTAGAGGTCTTTTCACCCCTCCACTTT. Amino acid sequence: CASSVEVFSPLHF.

This chain joins TRBV3-1 (or the pseudogene TRBV3-2) and TRBJ2-7; D may be TRBD2 (6 bases). Germline CDR1 LGHDT, CDR2 YNNKEL (reference sequence). CDR3 size: 13 residues. V gave up 6 bases and J gave up 4 bases, with 13 bases separating them. As DNA, the CDR3 is TGTGCCAGCAGAGGGGTTCGGGGGTACGAGCAGTACTTC. Its translation: CASRGVRGYEQYF.

This clone turned up a few times. This chain joins TRBV7-9 and TRBJ2-1; D may be TRBD1 (7 bases). Trimming stripped 6 bases from V and 2 bases from J, with 14 bases between. This CDR3 contains 15 residues. Per germline, CDR1 SEHNR and CDR2 FQNEAQ (reference sequence). CDR3 DNA: TGTGCCAGCAGGAACCAGGGGGGCCCCTACAATGAGCAGTTCTTC. Its protein product is CASRNQGGPYNEQFF.

J is TRBJ2-7 and V is TRBV19; 7 bases line up with TRBD1. Unmatched junction bases numbered 4, after V lost 3 bases and J lost 2 bases. This CDR3 comprises 14 residues. Per the germline V gene, CDR1 is LNHDA and CDR2 is SQIVND (reference sequence). The CDR3 DNA sequence: TGTGCCAGTAGTATGGGACAGCTAGCCTACGAGCAGTACTTC. It translates to CASSMGQLAYEQYF.

The rearrangement links TRBV30 to TRBJ1-5; 7 nucleotides agree with TRBD1. This CDR3 comprises 13 residues. Germline assignment: CDR1 GTSNPN and CDR2 SVGIG (reference sequence). V lost 2 bases to trimming and J lost 4 bases; unmatched junction nucleotides: 2. The CDR3 loop reads CAWSSRGNQPQHF. In nucleotides, the CDR3 is TGTGCCTGGAGTAGCAGGGGGAATCAGCCCCAGCATTTT.

This CDR3 is CSAGSYNEQFF. The CDR3 DNA reads TGCAGTGCTGGGTCCTACAATGAGCAGTTCTTC. The chain recombines TRBV20-1 with TRBJ2-1; D ambiguous. Germline V gene lookup returns CDR1 DFQATT and CDR2 SNEGSKA (reference sequence). V lost 5 bases and J lost 1, with 3 bases in between. The CDR3 runs to 11 residues.

The V gene is TRBV7-3, the J gene TRBJ1-3, with D possibly being TRBD1 (5 bases). V lost 2 bases and J 0 bases, leaving 11 bases between the germline ends. Germline V CDR1 and CDR2: SGHTA, FQGTGA. There are 16 residues in the CDR3. The CDR3 coding sequence is TGTGCCAGCAGCTTAGAGGGGCCCAGCTCTGGAAACACCATATATTTT. Translated: CASSLEGPSSGNTIYF.

The chain uses TRBV7-2 and TRBJ1-6; D remains ambiguous. The CDR3 runs to 13 residues. Germline V gene data show CDR1 as SGHTA and CDR2 as FQGNSA. The V gene lost 2 bases and the J gene lost 8 bases, with 7 bases spanning the gap. CDR3 loop: CASSLSSDSPLHF. CDR3 coding DNA: TGTGCCAGCAGCTTATCTTCCGATTCACCCCTCCACTTT.

The chain has TRBV11-1 and TRBJ2-3; D tentatively fits TRBD1 or TRBD2 (5 bases each). Germline CDR1 reads SGHAT; CDR2 reads FQDESV (reference sequence). This CDR3 is 15 amino acids long. V was pared by 5 bases and J by 0 bases, with 12 bases between. The chain's CDR3 is CASSRDGSSTDTQYF. The CDR3, as DNA: TGTGCCAGCAGCCGGGACGGATCTAGCACAGATACGCAGTATTTT.

This clone appeared a single time. This sequence joins TRBV3-1 (or the pseudogene TRBV3-2) and TRBJ1-2; D not certain. The germline V gene encodes CDR1 LGHDT and CDR2 YNNKEL (reference sequence). The V gene lost 5 bases and the J gene lost 3 bases, with 13 bases spanning the gap. This CDR3 is built from 14 residues. The CDR3 loop reads CASSTWGWDYGYTF. The CDR3 bases are TGTGCCAGCAGCACGTGGGGATGGGACTATGGCTACACCTTC.

The chain has TRBV5-1 and TRBJ2-2; weak D call: TRBD1 (6 bases). Germline CDR1 is SGHRS and CDR2 is YFSETQ. This CDR3 is 14 amino acids long. The ends were cut back, 4 bases at V and 1 base at J, with 8 bases in the middle. The CDR3 loop is CASSRGQNTGELFF. The CDR3 region has the DNA TGCGCCAGCAGCAGGGGACAGAACACCGGGGAGCTGTTTTTT.

The V gene is TRBV4-3, the J gene TRBJ1-1; D remains unclear. CDR1 and CDR2 (germline): LGHNA, YSLEER. V was trimmed by 0 bases and J by 2 bases, leaving 10 bases between them. The CDR3 length is 15 residues. CDR3 nucleotide sequence: TGCGCCAGCAGCCAAGACGTGATGATAAACACTGAAGCTTTCTTT. Translated: CASSQDVMINTEAFF.

The chain employs TRBV27 and TRBJ2-1; 14 positions agree with TRBD2. The CDR3 sequence is 17 residues long. J gave up 3 bases and V 5 bases, and 6 bases lay outside the gene matches. The germline V gene has CDR1 MNHEY and CDR2 SMNVEV (reference sequence). The DNA of the CDR3 is TGTGCCAGCAGTCCCCGACTAGCGGGAGGGTACTACAATGAGCAGTTCTTC. This encodes CASSPRLAGGYYNEQFF.

This chain links TRBV4-2 with TRBJ2-7; D is uncertain. V was shortened by 0 bases and J by 7 bases, with 13 bases between the two germline ends. The CDR3 is 14 amino acids. The germline CDR1 and CDR2 sequences are LGHNA and YNFKEQ. CDR3 sequence (DNA): TGTGCCAGCAGCCAAGACAGGTTGCTCAGGGAGCAGTACTTC. Translation gives CASSQDRLLREQYF.

This clone was counted a single time. This rearrangement joins TRBV4-1 to TRBJ2-7; D possibly corresponds to TRBD1 (6 bases). In germline, CDR1 is MGHRA, CDR2 YSYEKL. Trimming stripped 4 bases from V and 3 bases from J, with 10 bases between. The CDR3 contains 13 residues. The CDR3 region has the DNA TGCGCCAGCAGCCCCGGGACACGCTACGAGCAGTACTTC. Its protein product is CASSPGTRYEQYF.

The rearrangement uses TRBV6-5 and TRBJ1-1; weak D call: TRBD1 (5 bases). Germline V lookup: CDR1 MNHEY, CDR2 SVGAGI. V was cut by 2 bases and J by 8 bases, with 12 bases left in between. The CDR3 totals 13 residues. The CDR3 spells CASSYPGRREAFF. The CDR3 DNA follows: TGTGCCAGCAGTTACCCGGGGCGGAGAGAAGCTTTCTTT.

The chain is built from TRBV9 and TRBJ2-3; tentatively, D is TRBD2 (5 bases). There are 14 residues in the CDR3. The V end lost 0 bases, the J end lost 6 bases, and 11 bases lay between the germline ends. Germline V gene data show CDR1 as SGDLS and CDR2 as YYNGEE. CDR3 sequence reads: CASSVDGVVDTQYF. Here the CDR3 DNA reads TGTGCCAGCAGCGTAGACGGGGTGGTGGATACGCAGTATTTT.

This clone was found once. The J gene is TRBJ2-3, the V gene TRBV7-9; no definite D call. Per the germline V gene, CDR1 is SEHNR and CDR2 is FQNEAQ (reference sequence). The germline V and J ends were trimmed by 5 bases and 4 bases, with 13 bases remaining between them. This CDR3 has 14 amino acids. As DNA, the CDR3 is TGTGCCAGCAGCGCCTTTTCTGGTCCAGATACGCAGTATTTT. It specifies CASSAFSGPDTQYF.